This T cell receptor (beta chain) was obtained from a study of cytomegalovirus exposure and HLA in healthy donors. The wider study: When just under 400 donors were genotyped, about 81% of them were found to fall in the Caucasian-associated ancestry cluster.

13 Jbeta primers and 60 Vbeta primers were used for the PCR. TCRdb's copy holds only in-frame clones and misses some; the assay was immunoSEQ multiplex PCR. The sample has 150,000 to 200,000 clones; 80% to 90% are singletons. The CDR3 is 14 amino acids. CDR1 is SGHRS, CDR2 YFSETQ, per germline. V dropped 4 bases and J dropped 4; count of bases not matched to a gene: 4. On this clone: Its antigen is not identified.

The study's findings and limits: A later look showed TCR association rates differing by HLA locus, highest for DRB1 and lowest for HLA-C.

This clonotype was obtained from a man aged 18 to 30 in good health and CMV-seropositive. The V call is TRBV5-1, the J call TRBJ1-2; 10 bases are shared with TRBD1. Sequences were obtained from PBMCs. The CDR3 bases are TGCGCCAGCAGCCGACGGGACAGGGGCTATGGCTACACCTTC. This encodes CASSRRDRGYGYTF.